A single sample is the source of the 27 T cell receptor beta chains below, sequenced in a study of cytomegalovirus exposure and HLA in healthy donors. The PCR used 60 Vbeta and 13 Jbeta primers. Assay used: immunoSEQ multiplex PCR; TCRdb lists only in-frame clones, some missing. The repertoire holds some 120,000 clones, with about 80% as singletons. The specimen sequenced was PBMCs. Source of these receptors: a woman aged 18-35 years in good health and CMV-seropositive.

V usage is TRBV29-1 and J usage is TRBJ1-3, with D hard to call. Trimming stripped 4 bases from V and 3 bases from J, with 10 bases between. The germline CDR1 and CDR2 sequences are SQVTM and ANQGSEA. This CDR3 comprises 13 residues. The CDR3: CSVGRRDGNTIYF. DNA for the CDR3: TGCAGCGTTGGGCGGCGGGATGGAAACACCATATATTTT.

This clone was detected only once. The genes are TRBV4-1 and TRBJ2-1; 8 bases map to TRBD2. Losses at the gene ends were 0 bases for V and 7 bases for J; bases not matched to a gene: 8. Germline CDR1 is MGHRA and CDR2 is YSYEKL. CDR3 length equals 16 residues. CDR3 bases: TGCGCCAGCAGCCAAGATACCGGGAGGGCCGGAAATGAGCAGTTCTTC. It yields the protein CASSQDTGRAGNEQFF.

This chain connects TRBV7-2 to TRBJ2-1; TRBD2 matches at 7 bases. V was clipped by 0 bases and J by 3 bases; unmatched bases: 2. Germline V gene data show CDR1 as SGHTA and CDR2 as FQGNSA. The CDR3 consists of 15 residues. CDR3: CASSLAASGYNEQFF. CDR3 in DNA: TGTGCCAGCAGCTTAGCGGCTAGCGGCTACAATGAGCAGTTCTTC. Complete variable domain (other parts from reference TRBV7-2 and TRBJ2-1): GAGVSQSPSNKVTEKGKDVELRCDPISGHTALYWYRQSLGQGLEFLIYFQGNSAPDKSGLPSDRFSAERTGGSVSTLTIQRTQQEDSAVYLCASSLAASGYNEQFFGPGTRLTVL.

The V and J genes are TRBV13 and TRBJ1-1; D is undetermined. The CDR3 covers 12 residues. CDR1 is PRHDT and CDR2 is FYEKMQ in the germline V gene (reference sequence). Trimming cost V 5 bases and J 1 base, with 5 bases left between them. This chain's CDR3 is CASSHSNTEAFF. The CDR3 nucleotides are TGTGCCAGCAGCCATTCGAACACTGAAGCTTTCTTT.

The chain joins TRBV30 to TRBJ1-3; tentative D call: TRBD1 (6 bases). The CDR3 is 13 residues long. The germline gives CDR1 GTSNPN, CDR2 SVGIG (reference sequence). Trimming cost V 6 bases and J 2 bases, with 11 bases left between them. The CDR3 sequence: CACTGNAGNTIYF. The CDR3 region has the DNA TGTGCCTGTACAGGGAACGCTGGAAACACCATATATTTT.

The chain combines TRBV6-5 with TRBJ2-7; 8 nucleotides agree with TRBD1. With V trimmed by 1 base and J by 3 bases, 8 bases remained unmatched. This CDR3 spans 16 amino acids. Germline CDR1 is MNHEY and CDR2 is SVGAGI. The CDR3 reads CASSYLIGTGHYEQYF. Written as DNA, the CDR3 is TGTGCCAGCAGTTACTTAATTGGGACAGGTCACTACGAGCAGTACTTC.

The J gene is TRBJ2-1, the V gene TRBV5-1, with 7 bases fitting TRBD1. Germline trimming cut 8 bases from V and 5 bases from J; bases unmatched to any gene: 7. Germline V CDR1 and CDR2: SGHRS, YFSETQ. The CDR3 contains 13 residues. In DNA form, the CDR3 reads TGCGCCAGTGTGAGACAGGGTGACAATGAGCAGTTCTTC. Protein product: CASVRQGDNEQFF. The variable domain in full, completed from reference TRBV5-1 and TRBJ2-1, reads KAGVTQTPRYLIKTRGQQVTLSCSPISGHRSVSWYQQTPGQGLQFLFEYFSETQRNKGNFPGRFSGRQFSNSRSEMNVSTLELGDSALYLCASVRQGDNEQFFGPGTRLTVL.

The count of this clone is one. The chain is built from TRBV20-1 and TRBJ2-2; no clear D. CDR1 and CDR2 (germline): DFQATT, SNEGSKA (reference sequence). With 3 bases removed from V and 6 bases from J, the gap between germline ends came to 5 bases. The CDR3 spans 11 residues. DNA for the CDR3: TGCAGTGCTAGGGGCGCCGGGGAGCTGTTTTTT. It specifies CSARGAGELFF.

The chain combines TRBV10-3 with TRBJ2-7; maybe TRBD1 (5 bases). The germline V gene has CDR1 ENHRY and CDR2 SYGVKD. V was trimmed by 3 bases and J by 0 bases, leaving 12 bases between them. CDR3 size: 15 residues. CDR3 in amino acids: CAISDSRASSYEQYF. CDR3 DNA sequence: TGTGCCATCAGTGACAGCAGGGCTAGCTCCTACGAGCAGTACTTC.

This chain uses TRBV9 with TRBJ1-2; D call uncertain. The germline V gene has CDR1 SGDLS and CDR2 YYNGEE. The ends were cut back, 0 bases at V and 2 bases at J, with 5 bases in the middle. CDR3 length equals 13 residues. Here the CDR3 reads CASSVDLNYGYTF. The CDR3 DNA follows: TGTGCCAGCAGCGTAGATCTGAACTATGGCTACACCTTC.

J is TRBJ2-5 and V is TRBV30; possibly TRBD2 for D (6 bases). Germline CDR1 GTSNPN, CDR2 SVGIG (reference sequence). This CDR3 contains 13 residues. Trimming removed 2 bases from V and 5 bases from J, with 12 bases in between. DNA of the CDR3: TGTGCCTGGAGTTCAGGCGGGACGGAGACCCAGTACTTC. Its translation is CAWSSGGTETQYF.

The chain employs TRBV4-2 and TRBJ2-2; D is possibly TRBD1 (6 bases). Germline V CDR1 and CDR2: LGHNA, YNFKEQ. The CDR3 length is 18 residues. V shed 0 bases and J shed 3 bases, with 17 bases lying between them. The CDR3 sequence: CASSQDPVDSWDTGELFF. The CDR3 DNA sequence: TGTGCCAGCAGCCAAGATCCCGTGGACAGCTGGGACACCGGGGAGCTGTTTTTT.

The chain uses TRBV5-4 and TRBJ2-2, with TRBD2 matching over 7 bases. From germline, CDR1 is SGHNT and CDR2 YYREEE (reference sequence). The CDR3 extends over 13 amino acids. With 4 bases clipped from V and 7 bases from J, the junction kept 4 bases outside the gene matches. CDR3 in amino acids: CASSGAGSGELFF. The CDR3 nucleotides are TGTGCCAGCAGCGGAGCGGGAAGCGGGGAGCTGTTTTTT.

This sequence joins TRBV5-1 and TRBJ1-1; possibly TRBD1 for D (5 bases). This CDR3 is built from 14 residues. The germline CDR1 and CDR2 sequences are SGHRS and YFSETQ. The V end lost 4 bases, the J end lost 4 bases, and 14 bases lay between the germline ends. In DNA, the CDR3 is TGCGCCAGCAGCATAGACCCAGGGCCCACTGAAGCTTTCTTT. Translated: CASSIDPGPTEAFF.

The J gene is TRBJ1-4, the V gene TRBV25-1; D might be TRBD1 (5 bases). Germline V gene data show CDR1 as MGHDK and CDR2 as SYGVNS. The CDR3 is made up of 16 amino acids. Between the trimmed V and J ends, which lost 5 bases and 1 base, there was a span of 14 bases. The CDR3 reads CASSLWGGGTNEKLFF. CDR3 nucleotide sequence: TGTGCCAGCAGTCTCTGGGGGGGTGGAACTAATGAAAAACTGTTTTTT.

V is TRBV5-4 and J is TRBJ2-3, with 14 bases fitting TRBD2. CDR3 length: 18 amino acids. Germline values: CDR1 SGHNT, CDR2 YYREEE (reference sequence). V gave up 1 base and J gave up 4 bases; unmatched junction bases: 8. CDR3 sequence: CASSLIPTSGRVADTQYF. Here the CDR3 DNA reads TGTGCCAGCAGCTTGATTCCGACTAGCGGGAGGGTTGCAGATACGCAGTATTTT. Combining the CDR3 with reference TRBV5-4 and TRBJ2-3 gives the whole variable domain ETGVTQSPTHLIKTRGQQVTLRCSSQSGHNTVSWYQQALGQGPQFIFQYYREEENGRGNFPPRFSGLQFPNYSSELNVNALELDDSALYLCASSLIPTSGRVADTQYFGPGTRLTVL.

This clone has only one observation. V gene TRBV6-1 combines with J gene TRBJ2-7; 7 nucleotides align to TRBD1. This CDR3 has 15 amino acids. The V gene end was trimmed by 2 bases and the J gene end by 4 bases; junction bases not matched to a gene: 8. CDR1 and CDR2 (germline): MNHNS, SASEGT. The CDR3 sequence is CASSEPPGGPYEQYF. CDR3 bases: TGTGCCAGCAGTGAACCTCCAGGGGGACCTTACGAGCAGTACTTC.

This sequence joins TRBV15 and TRBJ2-2; 8 bases agree with TRBD1. CDR1 is LNHNV, CDR2 YYDKDF, per germline (reference sequence). CDR3 length: 15 residues. J was trimmed by 6 bases and V by 0 bases; bases with no gene match: 3. The CDR3 here is CATSRDTTGAGELFF. As DNA, the CDR3 is TGTGCCACCAGCAGAGATACGACAGGGGCCGGGGAGCTGTTTTTT.

The rearrangement links TRBV25-1 to TRBJ2-1; TRBD2 matches at 8 bases. From germline, CDR1 is MGHDK and CDR2 SYGVNS. V shed 3 bases and J 6 bases; nucleotides not matched to a gene: 4. The CDR3 runs 14 residues. This CDR3 reads CASSDGRGGNEQFF. CDR3 coding DNA: TGTGCCAGCAGTGACGGGAGGGGGGGCAATGAGCAGTTCTTC.

J is TRBJ2-7 and V is TRBV27; the D is unclear. V gave up 5 bases and J gave up 0 bases, with 8 bases separating them. Looked up from germline, CDR1 is MNHEY and CDR2 is SMNVEV (reference sequence). The CDR3 runs 13 residues. DNA of the CDR3: TGTGCCAGCAGTCCCTGGCCCTCCTACGAGCAGTACTTC. Its protein product is CASSPWPSYEQYF.

This clone was detected only once. The chain couples TRBV6-5 to TRBJ2-7; 7 nucleotides match TRBD1. The junction had 9 bases not matched to a gene; V was cut back by 9 bases and J by 1 base. The CDR3 totals 14 residues. The germline V gene encodes CDR1 MNHEY and CDR2 SVGAGI. CDR3 sequence reads: CASRGAGGSYEQYF. The CDR3 DNA sequence: TGTGCCAGTCGAGGAGCAGGGGGTTCCTACGAGCAGTACTTC.

The chain joins TRBV27 to TRBJ2-7, with 10 bases identical to TRBD1. The V gene's germline CDR1 is MNHEY and CDR2 SMNVEV (reference sequence). The CDR3 sequence is 14 residues long. J lost 1 base, V lost 6 bases, and 3 bases had no gene match. In nucleotides, the CDR3 is TGTGCCAGCAGGCGGACAGGGGGATCCTACGAGCAGTACTTC. Protein sequence: CASRRTGGSYEQYF.

The rearrangement links TRBV7-8 to TRBJ2-7, with D maybe TRBD1 (6 bases). V was cut by 5 bases and J by 3 bases, with 11 bases left in between. Germline V lookup: CDR1 SGHVS, CDR2 FQNEAQ. The CDR3 contains 13 residues. CDR3 amino acids: CASSHGQNYEQYF. DNA for the CDR3: TGTGCCAGCAGCCACGGACAGAACTACGAGCAGTACTTC.

The rearrangement uses TRBV11-3 and TRBJ2-1; D gene unclear. CDR3 length equals 13 residues. Germline CDR1 SGHNT, CDR2 YENEEA. Trimming took off 3 bases at V and 7 bases at J, with 10 bases between the two ends. The CDR3 DNA is TGTGCCAGCAGCTTTGGAGACCGGAATGAGCAGTTCTTC. This sequence encodes CASSFGDRNEQFF.

A few counts support this clone. The gene calls are TRBV5-1 and TRBJ2-3; 10 bases are shared with TRBD1. The germline CDR1 and CDR2 sequences are SGHRS and YFSETQ. The CDR3 runs 14 residues. J gave up 6 bases and V 5 bases, and 6 bases lay outside the gene matches. The CDR3 nucleotides are TGCGCCAGCAGTTCCGGGACAGGGGTGGATACGCAGTATTTT. Residues: CASSSGTGVDTQYF. Filled out from reference TRBV5-1 and TRBJ2-3, the complete variable domain reads KAGVTQTPRYLIKTRGQQVTLSCSPISGHRSVSWYQQTPGQGLQFLFEYFSETQRNKGNFPGRFSGRQFSNSRSEMNVSTLELGDSALYLCASSSGTGVDTQYFGPGTRLTVL.

The chain employs TRBV27 and TRBJ1-2; 7 nucleotides align to TRBD1. The junction had 4 bases not matched to a gene; V was cut back by 5 bases and J by 4 bases. The CDR3 is made up of 13 amino acids. Germline V gene lookup returns CDR1 MNHEY and CDR2 SMNVEV (reference sequence). The CDR3 here is CASSRDSAYGYTF. The CDR3, as DNA: TGTGCCAGCAGTAGGGACAGCGCCTATGGCTACACCTTC.

The J gene is TRBJ2-7, the V gene TRBV2, with TRBD1 identical over 9 bases. V lost 3 bases and J lost 3; bases outside the gene matches: 6. The germline V gene has CDR1 SNHLY and CDR2 FYNNEI. The CDR3 totals 15 residues. The CDR3 is CASSEATGGFYEQYF. CDR3 nucleotides: TGTGCCAGCAGTGAGGCAACAGGGGGCTTCTACGAGCAGTACTTC.